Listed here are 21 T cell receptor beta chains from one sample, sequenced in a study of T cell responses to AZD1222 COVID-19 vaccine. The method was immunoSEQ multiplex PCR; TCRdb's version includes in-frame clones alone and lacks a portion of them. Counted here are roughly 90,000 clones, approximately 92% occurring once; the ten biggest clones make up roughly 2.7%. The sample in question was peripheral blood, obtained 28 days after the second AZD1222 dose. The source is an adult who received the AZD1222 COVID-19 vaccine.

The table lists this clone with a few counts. The CDR3 loop reads CASTQEGVQETQYF. In DNA, the CDR3 is TGCGCCAGCACCCAAGAGGGGGTCCAAGAGACCCAGTACTTC. This chain joins TRBV5-1 and TRBJ2-5, with D perhaps matching TRBD1 (6 bases). Germline V lookup: CDR1 SGHRS, CDR2 YFSETQ. CDR3 length: 14 residues. V was cut by 6 bases and J by 1 base, with 13 bases left in between.

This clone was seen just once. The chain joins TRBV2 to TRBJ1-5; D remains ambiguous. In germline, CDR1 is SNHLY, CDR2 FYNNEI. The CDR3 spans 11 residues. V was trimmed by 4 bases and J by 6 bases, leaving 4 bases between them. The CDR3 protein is CASSGGQPQHF. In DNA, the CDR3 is TGTGCCAGCAGTGGGGGTCAGCCCCAGCATTTT.

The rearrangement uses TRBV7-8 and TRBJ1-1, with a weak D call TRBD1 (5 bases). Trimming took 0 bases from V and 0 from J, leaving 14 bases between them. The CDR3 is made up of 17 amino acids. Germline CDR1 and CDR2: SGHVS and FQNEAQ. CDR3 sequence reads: CASSLAAGRGVNTEAFF. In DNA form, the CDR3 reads TGTGCCAGCAGCTTAGCGGCAGGGCGAGGGGTGAACACTGAAGCTTTCTTT.

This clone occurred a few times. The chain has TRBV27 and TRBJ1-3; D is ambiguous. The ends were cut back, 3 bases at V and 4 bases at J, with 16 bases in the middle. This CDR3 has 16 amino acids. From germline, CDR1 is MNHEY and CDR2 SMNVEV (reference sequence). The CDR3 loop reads CASSFRSLEYGNTIYF. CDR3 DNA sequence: TGTGCCAGCAGTTTTCGATCTTTGGAGTACGGAAACACCATATATTTT.

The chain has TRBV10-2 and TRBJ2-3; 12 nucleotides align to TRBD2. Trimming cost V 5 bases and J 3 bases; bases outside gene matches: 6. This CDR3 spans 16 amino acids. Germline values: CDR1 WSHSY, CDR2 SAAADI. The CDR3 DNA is TGCGCCAGCAGTCGGAGACTAGCGGGAGAAACAGATACGCAGTATTTT. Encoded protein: CASSRRLAGETDTQYF.

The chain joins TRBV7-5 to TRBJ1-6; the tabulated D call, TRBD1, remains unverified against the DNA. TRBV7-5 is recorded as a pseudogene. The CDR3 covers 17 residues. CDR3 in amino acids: CARSLWGWTGRISPLHF. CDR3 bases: TGTGCCAGAAGCTTGTGGGGTTGGACAGGGAGAATTTCACCCCTCCACTTT.

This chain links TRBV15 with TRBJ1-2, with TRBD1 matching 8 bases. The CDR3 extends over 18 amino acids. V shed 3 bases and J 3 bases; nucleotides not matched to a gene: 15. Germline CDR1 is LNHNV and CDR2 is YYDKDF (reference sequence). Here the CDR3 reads CATSSDTPTDRGYYGYTF. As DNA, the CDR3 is TGTGCCACCAGCAGCGATACGCCAACCGACAGGGGCTACTATGGCTACACCTTC. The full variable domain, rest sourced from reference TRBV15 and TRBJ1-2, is DAMVIQNPRYQVTQFGKPVTLSCSQTLNHNVMYWYQQKSSQAPKLLFHYYDKDFNNEADTPDNFQSRRPNTSFCFLDIRSPGLGDTAMYLCATSSDTPTDRGYYGYTFGSGTRLTVV.

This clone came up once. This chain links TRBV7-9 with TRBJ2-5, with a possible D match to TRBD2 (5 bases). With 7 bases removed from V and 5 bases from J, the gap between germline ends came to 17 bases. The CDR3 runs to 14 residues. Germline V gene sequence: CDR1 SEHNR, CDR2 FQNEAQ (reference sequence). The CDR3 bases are TGTGCCAGCAATCCGGATACTAGTCCGGAGACCCAGTACTTC. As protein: CASNPDTSPETQYF.

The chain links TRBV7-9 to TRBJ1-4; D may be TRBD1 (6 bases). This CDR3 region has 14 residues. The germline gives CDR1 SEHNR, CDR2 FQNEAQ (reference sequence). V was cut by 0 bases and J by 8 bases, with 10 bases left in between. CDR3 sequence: CASSLADSGEKLFF. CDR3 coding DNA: TGTGCCAGCAGCTTAGCGGACAGTGGGGAAAAACTGTTTTTT.

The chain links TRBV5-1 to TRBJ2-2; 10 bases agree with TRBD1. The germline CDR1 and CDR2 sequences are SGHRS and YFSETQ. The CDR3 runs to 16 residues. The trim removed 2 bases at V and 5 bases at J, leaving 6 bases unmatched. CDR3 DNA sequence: TGCGCCAGCAGCTTCCAGGGACAGGGGAATACCGGGGAGCTGTTTTTT. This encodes CASSFQGQGNTGELFF.

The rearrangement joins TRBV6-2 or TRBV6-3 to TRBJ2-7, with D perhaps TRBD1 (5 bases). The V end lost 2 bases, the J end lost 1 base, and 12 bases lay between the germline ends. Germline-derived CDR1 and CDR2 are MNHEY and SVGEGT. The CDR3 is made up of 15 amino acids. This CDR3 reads CASSYTSDSSYEQYF. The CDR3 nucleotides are TGTGCCAGCAGTTACACAAGCGACAGTTCCTACGAGCAGTACTTC.

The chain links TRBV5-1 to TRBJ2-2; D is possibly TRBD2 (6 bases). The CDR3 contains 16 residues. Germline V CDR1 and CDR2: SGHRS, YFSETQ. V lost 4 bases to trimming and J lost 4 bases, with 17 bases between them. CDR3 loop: CASSLGGGLTTGELFF. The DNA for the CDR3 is TGCGCCAGCAGCCTGGGTGGGGGACTGACCACCGGGGAGCTGTTTTTT.

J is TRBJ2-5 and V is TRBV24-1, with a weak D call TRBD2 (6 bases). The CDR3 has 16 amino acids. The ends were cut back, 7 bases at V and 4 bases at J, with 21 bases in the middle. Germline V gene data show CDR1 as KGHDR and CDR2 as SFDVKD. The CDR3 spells CATRKHSTSLPETQYF. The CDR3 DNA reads TGTGCCACCAGAAAACATTCGACTAGTCTCCCAGAGACCCAGTACTTC.

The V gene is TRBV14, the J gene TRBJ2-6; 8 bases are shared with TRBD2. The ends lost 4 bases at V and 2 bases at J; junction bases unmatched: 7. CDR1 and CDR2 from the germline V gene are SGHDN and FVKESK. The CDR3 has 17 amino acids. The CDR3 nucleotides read TGTGCCAGCAGCCCCTACGGGGGGGCGCCTGGGGCCAACGTCCTGACTTTC. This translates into CASSPYGGAPGANVLTF.

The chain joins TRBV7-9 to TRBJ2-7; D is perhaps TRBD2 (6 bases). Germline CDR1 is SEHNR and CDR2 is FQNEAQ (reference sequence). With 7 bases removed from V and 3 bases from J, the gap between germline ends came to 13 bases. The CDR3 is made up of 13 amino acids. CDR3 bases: TGTGCCAGCAACCGACTGACTAGCTACGAGCAGTACTTC. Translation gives CASNRLTSYEQYF.

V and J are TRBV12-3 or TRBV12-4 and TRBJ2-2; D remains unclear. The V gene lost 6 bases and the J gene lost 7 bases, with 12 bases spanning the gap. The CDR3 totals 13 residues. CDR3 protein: CASRTQVGGELFF. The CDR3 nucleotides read TGTGCCAGCAGAACGCAGGTCGGCGGGGAGCTGTTTTTT.

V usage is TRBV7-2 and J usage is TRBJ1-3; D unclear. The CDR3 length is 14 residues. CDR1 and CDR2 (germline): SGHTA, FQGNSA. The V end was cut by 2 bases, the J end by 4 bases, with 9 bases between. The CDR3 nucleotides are TGTGCCAGCAGCTTAACGGCCTTCGGAAACACCATATATTTT. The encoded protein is CASSLTAFGNTIYF.

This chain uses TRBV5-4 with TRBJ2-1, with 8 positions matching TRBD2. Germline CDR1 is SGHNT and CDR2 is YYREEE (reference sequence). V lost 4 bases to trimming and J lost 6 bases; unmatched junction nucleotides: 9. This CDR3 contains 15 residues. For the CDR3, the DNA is TGTGCCAGCAGCCGGTCCGGGACTAGGGGCAATGAGCAGTTCTTC. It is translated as CASSRSGTRGNEQFF.

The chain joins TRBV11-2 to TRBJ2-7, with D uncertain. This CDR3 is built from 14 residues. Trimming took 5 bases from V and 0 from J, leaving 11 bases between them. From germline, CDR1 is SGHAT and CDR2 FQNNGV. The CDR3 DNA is TGTGCCAGCAGCCAATACATAATCTCCTACGAGCAGTACTTC. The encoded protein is CASSQYIISYEQYF.

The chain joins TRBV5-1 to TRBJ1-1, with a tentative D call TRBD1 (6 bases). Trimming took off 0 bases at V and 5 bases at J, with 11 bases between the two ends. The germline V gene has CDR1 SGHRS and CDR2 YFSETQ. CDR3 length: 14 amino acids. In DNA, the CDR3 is TGCGCCAGCAGCTTGGCTGCCAGGGGAACTGAAGCTTTCTTT. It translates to CASSLAARGTEAFF.

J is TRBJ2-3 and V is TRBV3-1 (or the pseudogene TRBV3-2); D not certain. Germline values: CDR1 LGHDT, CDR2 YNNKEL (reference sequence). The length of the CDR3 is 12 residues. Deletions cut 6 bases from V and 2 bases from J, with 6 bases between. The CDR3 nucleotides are TGTGCCAGCAGTCTAAACACAGATACGCAGTATTTT. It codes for CASSLNTDTQYF.